Below, 24 T cell receptor beta chains from the same sample are listed, as sequenced in a study of T-cell reconstitution after alpha-beta-depleted transplantation in children. Unique molecular identifiers were incorporated when the TCRbeta library was constructed. TCRdb reanalysed the PCR reads using MiXCR and keeps one entry per CDR3 protein. The sample includes 500,000 or so distinct CDR3 sequences, roughly an eighth of them seen just once. Sequencing was performed on PBMCs, mostly from graft donor cells, taken 180 days after TCRalphabeta/CD19-depleted stem cell transplant. All receptors come from a female patient aged 2-15 years who had a stem cell transplant for aplastic anemia, so the T cells may come from the graft donor.

A few counts support this clonotype. The rearrangement links TRBV5-1 to TRBJ2-7, with D unclear. This CDR3 has 18 residues. The germline V gene has CDR1 SGHRS and CDR2 YFSETQ. Between the trimmed V and J ends, which lost 1 base and 4 bases, there was a span of 24 bases. The CDR3 here is CASSLKAAALSSGYEQYF. In DNA, the CDR3 is TGCGCCAGCAGCTTGAAGGCGGCAGCCCTTTCCTCCGGGTACGAGCAGTACTTC.

This clonotype has a handful of counts. V is TRBV28 and J is TRBJ1-2, with 8 bases that match TRBD1. J was trimmed by 8 bases and V by 3 bases; bases with no gene match: 17. Germline V gives CDR1 MDHEN, CDR2 SYDVKM. The CDR3 covers 17 residues. CDR3 loop: CASSFRTGYSGADGYTF. The CDR3 nucleotides read TGTGCCAGCAGTTTCCGGACAGGGTACTCTGGGGCAGACGGCTACACCTTC.

In its sample, this clonotype was seen many times. The V call is TRBV28, the J call TRBJ1-3, with D possibly TRBD1 on 6 matching bases. There are 14 residues in the CDR3. The germline V gene has CDR1 MDHEN and CDR2 SYDVKM. V shed 10 bases and J shed 1 base, with 14 bases lying between them. This CDR3 is CATTDSASGNTIYF. The CDR3 coding sequence is TGTGCCACTACGGACAGTGCGTCTGGAAACACCATATATTTT.

The chain uses TRBV24-1 and TRBJ2-6; D may correspond to TRBD1 or TRBD2 (5 bases each). Trimming took 6 bases from V and 0 from J, leaving 17 bases between them. The germline CDR1 and CDR2 sequences are KGHDR and SFDVKD. The CDR3 sequence is 18 residues long. The DNA of the CDR3 is TGTGCCACCAGTCCGGGGCGGGCTAAGGTCTCTGGGGCCAACGTCCTGACTTTC. This codes for CATSPGRAKVSGANVLTF.

This clonotype appeared a few times. Written as DNA, the CDR3 is TGTGCCAGCAGTTCTACCGGGACAGGGGTGGAGAAACTGTTTTTT. The encoded protein is CASSSTGTGVEKLFF. The V call is TRBV28, the J call TRBJ1-4, with TRBD1 identical over 10 bases. The V gene's germline CDR1 is MDHEN and CDR2 SYDVKM. With V trimmed by 4 bases and J by 11 bases, 10 bases remained unmatched. This CDR3 is built from 15 residues. The entire variable domain, with the rest obtained from reference TRBV28 and TRBJ1-4, is as follows: DVKVTQSSRYLVKRTGEKVFLECVQDMDHENMFWYRQDPGLGLRLIYFSYDVKMKEKGDIPEGYSVSREKKERFSLILESASTNQTSMYLCASSSTGTGVEKLFFGSGTQLSVL.

V usage is TRBV29-1 and J usage is TRBJ2-7; 8 bases match TRBD1. Looked up from germline, CDR1 is SQVTM and CDR2 is ANQGSEA. Trimming cost V 1 base and J 3 bases; bases outside gene matches: 8. The length of the CDR3 is 15 residues. CDR3 in amino acids: CSVEGGDRSDYEQYF. DNA of the CDR3: TGCAGCGTTGAAGGAGGGGACAGGAGCGACTACGAGCAGTACTTC.

This clonotype has a handful of counts. The rearrangement links TRBV20-1 to TRBJ2-1, with TRBD2 matching over 7 bases. The J segment lost 3 bases and the V segment lost 0 bases, leaving 8 bases of the junction unmatched. CDR3 size: 16 residues. Germline assignment: CDR1 DFQATT and CDR2 SNEGSKA (reference sequence). CDR3 protein: CSARDPGLADYNEQFF. The CDR3 region has the DNA TGCAGTGCTAGAGATCCGGGTCTAGCGGACTACAATGAGCAGTTCTTC.

The chain combines TRBV20-1 with TRBJ2-2, with TRBD1 identical over 7 bases. In germline, CDR1 is DFQATT, CDR2 SNEGSKA (reference sequence). The length of the CDR3 is 15 residues. V shed 7 bases and J 1 base; nucleotides not matched to a gene: 9. The CDR3 sequence: CSVLTGTVNTGELFF. The DNA of the CDR3 is TGCAGTGTCCTCACCGGGACAGTGAACACCGGGGAGCTGTTTTTT.

This clonotype was recorded a few times. The chain couples TRBV28 to TRBJ2-5; 7 nucleotides line up with TRBD1. The CDR3 is made up of 16 amino acids. The trim removed 6 bases at V and 4 bases at J, leaving 14 bases unmatched. Germline lookup yields CDR1 MDHEN and CDR2 SYDVKM. This CDR3 is CASSPLTGSAGETQYF. The CDR3 DNA follows: TGTGCCAGCAGCCCACTGACAGGGTCAGCAGGAGAGACCCAGTACTTC.

This clonotype was detected a few times. This chain joins TRBV12-3 or TRBV12-4 and TRBJ2-1, with 16 bases that match TRBD2. The CDR3 runs to 13 residues. J was trimmed by 8 bases and V by 11 bases; bases with no gene match: 3. The CDR3 DNA reads as TGTGCCGGCGGGACTAGCGGGAGGGATGAGCAGTTCTTC. Protein: CAGGTSGRDEQFF.

This clonotype was recorded at least ten times. V gene TRBV11-3 combines with J gene TRBJ2-3; possibly TRBD1 or TRBD2 for D (5 bases each). Germline V gives CDR1 SGHNT, CDR2 YENEEA. The CDR3 consists of 16 residues. Trimming cost V 5 bases and J 6 bases, with 21 bases left between them. The CDR3 region is CASSLPLGPQQDTQYF. The CDR3 nucleotides read TGTGCCAGCAGCCTACCGTTGGGACCTCAGCAGGATACGCAGTATTTT.

The V and J genes are TRBV20-1 and TRBJ2-3, with D possibly TRBD2 on 6 matching bases. The CDR3 runs to 14 residues. The germline V gene encodes CDR1 DFQATT and CDR2 SNEGSKA (reference sequence). V was pared by 5 bases and J by 4 bases, with 16 bases between. The CDR3 is CSAPGLSNADTQYF. CDR3 bases: TGCAGTGCTCCGGGACTCTCAAACGCAGATACGCAGTATTTT.

This clonotype turned up a few times. Here the CDR3 reads CASSDIQLGAATATYNEQFF. The CDR3 DNA follows: TGTGCCAGCAGCGACATTCAATTGGGCGCCGCAACGGCTACTTACAATGAGCAGTTCTTC. The chain links TRBV4-2 to TRBJ2-1; D is unclear. V lost 5 bases and J 4 bases, leaving 30 bases between the germline ends. Germline values: CDR1 LGHNA, CDR2 YNFKEQ. The CDR3 contains 20 residues.

This clonotype has just a few counts. V gene TRBV12-3 or TRBV12-4 combines with J gene TRBJ1-2, with D maybe TRBD1 (6 bases). The CDR3 length is 13 residues. Trimming pared 6 bases from V and 2 bases from J, leaving 10 bases between. The CDR3 here is CASRPQGNYGYTF. Written as DNA, the CDR3 is TGTGCCAGCAGACCCCAGGGGAACTATGGCTACACCTTC.

J is TRBJ2-5 and V is TRBV11-2; 9 bases align to TRBD1. V gave up 3 bases and J gave up 1 base; unmatched junction bases: 9. The CDR3 sequence is 17 residues long. Germline CDR1 reads SGHAT; CDR2 reads FQNNGV. The CDR3 nucleotides read TGTGCCAGCAGCTTCAGGTCACAGACAGGGGGCCAAGAGACCCAGTACTTC. Translation: CASSFRSQTGGQETQYF.

This chain connects TRBV18 to TRBJ2-7, with D perhaps given as TRBD1 or TRBD2 (5 bases each). V was cut by 4 bases and J by 6 bases, with 7 bases left in between. CDR1 and CDR2 (germline): KGHSH, LQKENI. This CDR3 contains 11 residues. CDR3 nucleotide sequence: TGTGCCAGCTCACTCGGGACCGAGCAGTACGTC. This translates into CASSLGTEQYV.

There are a few counts of this clonotype. The chain employs TRBV6-2 or TRBV6-3 and TRBJ1-1; D might be TRBD1 (5 bases). Germline CDR1 reads MNHEY; CDR2 reads SVGEGT. The CDR3 covers 15 residues. Trimming took off 5 bases at V and 1 base at J, with 14 bases between the two ends. CDR3 in amino acids: CASSTRTTENTEAFF. The CDR3 nucleotides read TGTGCCAGCAGTACCCGTACGACAGAGAACACTGAAGCTTTCTTT.

The chain employs TRBV29-1 and TRBJ1-1; no definite D call. V was trimmed by 5 bases and J by 2 bases, leaving 6 bases between them. From germline, CDR1 is SQVTM and CDR2 ANQGSEA. The CDR3 covers 11 residues. In nucleotides, the CDR3 is TGCAGCGTTAGGGTAAACACTGAAGCTTTCTTT. Translating gives CSVRVNTEAFF.

The V gene is TRBV4-2, the J gene TRBJ2-1, with D possibly matching TRBD2 (5 bases). V was pared by 4 bases and J by 7 bases, with 17 bases between. The germline V gene encodes CDR1 LGHNA and CDR2 YNFKEQ. The CDR3 loop spans 15 amino acids. The CDR3 DNA reads as TGTGCCAGCAGCCCTTTACGTGGAGGCAGAAATGAGCAGTTCTTC. The encoded protein is CASSPLRGGRNEQFF.

This clonotype was recorded a few times. The CDR3 DNA reads TGTGCCAGTAGTATAGAGCCCCCCGCAGGGCATTGGGGCTACGAGCAGTACGTC. Translating gives CASSIEPPAGHWGYEQYV. The rearrangement uses TRBV19 and TRBJ2-7; the D gene is possibly TRBD1 (5 bases). This CDR3 contains 18 residues. Trimming stripped 0 bases from V and 3 bases from J, with 21 bases between. Per the germline V gene, CDR1 is LNHDA and CDR2 is SQIVND (reference sequence).

This rearrangement joins TRBV7-6 to TRBJ2-3; TRBD2 agrees at 8 bases. Germline CDR1 SGHVS, CDR2 FNYEAQ. The V and J ends lost 0 bases and 4 bases, in that order; junction bases with no gene match: 0. The CDR3 contains 14 residues. The CDR3 DNA is TGTGCCAGCAGCTTAGCAGCGGGAGCAGATACGCAGTATTTT. Its translation: CASSLAAGADTQYF.

This clonotype has a count of ten or more. The V and J genes are TRBV9 and TRBJ2-2; 8 bases are a match to TRBD1. This CDR3 has 18 amino acids. V lost 0 bases, J lost 2 bases, and 9 bases stayed unmatched. Per the germline V gene, CDR1 is SGDLS and CDR2 is YYNGEE. The CDR3 nucleotides are TGTGCCAGCAGCGTAGGATGGAGGGACAGGACCAACACCGGGGAGCTGTTTTTT. Residues: CASSVGWRDRTNTGELFF.

The rearrangement links TRBV4-3 to TRBJ1-6; a possible D gene is TRBD1 (5 bases). This CDR3 region has 17 residues. Per the germline V gene, CDR1 is LGHNA and CDR2 is YSLEER. Between the trimmed V and J ends, which lost 4 bases and 6 bases, there was a span of 19 bases. The CDR3, as DNA: TGCGCCAGCAGCCCGCAAGAAGGGGCGCAACTTAATTCACCCCTCCACTTT. This translates into CASSPQEGAQLNSPLHF.

This clonotype was observed a handful of times. The rearrangement links TRBV7-8 to TRBJ2-7; D possibly corresponds to TRBD1 (6 bases). Germline V CDR1 and CDR2: SGHVS, FQNEAQ. This CDR3 contains 20 residues. With 5 bases removed from V and 0 bases from J, the gap between germline ends came to 29 bases. CDR3 sequence (DNA): TGTGCCAGCAGCCTCCCGTTTTTCGGGCACCAGGGGCCGAGCTCCTACGAGCAGTACGTC. Translation: CASSLPFFGHQGPSSYEQYV.